The 19 T cell receptor beta chains below come from one sample, sequenced in a study of T cell clonality in common variable immunodeficiency. The method was immunoSEQ multiplex PCR; TCRdb's version includes in-frame clones alone and lacks a portion of them. The sample yields some 33,000 clones, without any singletons. The sequenced sample was peripheral blood mononuclear cells. These receptors were obtained from a person aged 18 to 70 in good health.

There are many counts of this clone. From the germline J gene comes the end of the CDR3, since the read stops 3 residues before it. This chain connects TRBV20-1 to TRBJ2-1; 7 nucleotides agree with TRBD1. Per germline, CDR1 DFQATT and CDR2 SNEGSKA (reference sequence). V gave up 5 bases and J gave up 4 bases; unmatched junction bases: 8. This CDR3 spans 14 amino acids. CDR3 sequence reads: CSAGGQRTYNEQFF. CDR3 DNA, as far as it was read: TGCAGTGCTGGGGGACAGCGGACGTACAATGAG.

In its sample, this clone was seen many times. The CDR3 goes on 3 residues after the read ends, and that part is filled in from the germline J gene. The chain carries TRBV11-3 and TRBJ2-1, with TRBD1 matching 12 bases. This CDR3 is built from 15 residues. The V segment lost 4 bases and the J segment 8 bases; nucleotides outside the gene matches: 6. Germline-derived CDR1 and CDR2 are SGHNT and YENEEA. The CDR3 bases that were read are TGTGCCAGCAGCTCGGGGACAGGGGGCTTTGATGAG. Amino acids: CASSSGTGGFDE. The CDR3 reads in full as CASSSGTGGFDEQFF.

At least ten counts were recorded for this clone. The sequence runs out 3 residues before the end of the CDR3; the remainder is reconstructed from the germline J gene. The chain has TRBV7-2 and TRBJ2-5, with TRBD1 matching over 9 bases. Germline loops: CDR1 SGHTA, CDR2 FQGNSA. The CDR3 has 13 residues. Trimming removed 7 bases from V and 5 bases from J; junction bases left unmatched: 5. The CDR3 region is CASTRTGGETQYF. CDR3 DNA, as far as it was read: TGTGCCAGCACACGTACAGGGGGCGAGACC.

This clone was seen repeatedly, ten times or more. The CDR3 end lies 3 residues beyond the end of the read and is filled in from the germline J gene. This chain uses TRBV7-2 with TRBJ1-1; 7 bases fit TRBD1. This CDR3 comprises 13 residues. Germline V gene data show CDR1 as SGHTA and CDR2 as FQGNSA. V lost 6 bases to trimming and J lost 5 bases; unmatched junction nucleotides: 6. The CDR3 DNA, read in part, is TGTGCCAGCAGACCGGACAGGAGGACTGAA. This translates into CASRPDRRTE. The full CDR3 protein reads CASRPDRRTEAFF.

Many counts were recorded for this clone. With the read ending 3 residues before the CDR3 end, the germline J gene is used to fill in that end. The V gene is TRBV19, the J gene TRBJ1-4, with no clear D. The V end was cut by 3 bases, the J end by 8 bases, with 13 bases between. Germline lookup yields CDR1 LNHDA and CDR2 SQIVND (reference sequence). This CDR3 spans 14 amino acids. The CDR3 loop is CASSMQARGEKLFF. The sequenced CDR3 bases are TGTGCCAGTAGTATGCAGGCTCGCGGGGAAAAA.

In its sample, this clone was seen many times. The read stops 3 residues short of the end of the CDR3; the missing end is completed from the germline J gene. The chain combines TRBV5-5 with TRBJ2-5, with TRBD2 as a possible D gene (6 bases). Germline V gene data show CDR1 as SGHKS and CDR2 as YYEKEE (reference sequence). The V end was cut by 3 bases, the J end by 0 bases, with 9 bases between. This CDR3 has 14 residues. The CDR3 sequence: CASSSAGYQETQYF. The sequenced part of the CDR3 DNA is TGTGCCAGCAGCTCGGCGGGGTACCAAGAGACC.

This clone was recorded many times. The read gets to within 3 residues of the CDR3 end, and the germline J gene fills in the rest. V gene TRBV19 combines with J gene TRBJ2-3, with TRBD2 identical over 7 bases. Per germline, CDR1 LNHDA and CDR2 SQIVND (reference sequence). J gave up 0 bases and V 6 bases, and 9 bases lay outside the gene matches. CDR3 size: 16 residues. CDR3 region: CASRSPGGSSTDTQYF. The DNA read from the CDR3 is TGTGCCAGTAGATCCCCCGGGGGGTCTAGCACAGATACG.

In its sample, this clone was seen many times. The read gets to within 3 residues of the CDR3 end, and the germline J gene fills in the rest. This chain connects TRBV4-2 to TRBJ2-1; TRBD2 aligns across 9 bases. The V gene's germline CDR1 is LGHNA and CDR2 YNFKEQ. This CDR3 has 18 amino acids. The J segment lost 2 bases and the V segment lost 2 bases, leaving 10 bases of the junction unmatched. CDR3 sequence: CASSQRTSGGPPYNEQFF. The DNA read from the CDR3 is TGTGCCAGCAGCCAAAGAACGAGCGGGGGGCCCCCCTACAATGAG.

The table lists this clone with many counts. The CDR3 end is not reached by the read, which stops 3 residues before it; the germline J gene fills it in. The rearrangement uses TRBV2 and TRBJ2-2; 10 bases line up with TRBD1. Germline values: CDR1 SNHLY, CDR2 FYNNEI. The CDR3 runs 14 residues. V shed 6 bases, J shed 7 bases, and the junction held 5 bases outside the gene matches. Partial CDR3 DNA: TGTGCCAGCAGCCGGGACAGGGGCGTCGGGGAG. Protein sequence: CASSRDRGVGE. The CDR3 reads in full as CASSRDRGVGELFF. Together with reference TRBV2 and TRBJ2-2, the CDR3 gives the full variable domain: EPEVTQTPSHQVTQMGQEVILRCVPISNHLYFYWYRQILGQKVEFLVSFYNNEISEKSEIFDDQFSVERPDGSNFTLKIRSTKLEDSAMYFCASSRDRGVGELFFGEGSRLTVL.

A few counts support this clone. From the germline J gene comes the end of the CDR3, since the read stops 3 residues before it. The V gene is TRBV2, the J gene TRBJ2-3, with 9 bases aligning to TRBD2. This CDR3 has 14 residues. Germline assignment: CDR1 SNHLY and CDR2 FYNNEI. The trim removed 7 bases at V and 2 bases at J, leaving 4 bases unmatched. The CDR3 loop reads CASTQREDTDTQYF. Incomplete CDR3 DNA: TGTGCCAGCACCCAGCGGGAGGACACAGATACG.

This clone has ten or more counts. The CDR3 is cut off 3 residues early in the read; its end comes from the germline J gene. The chain has TRBV2 and TRBJ1-6; the match to TRBD1 covers 10 bases. There are 14 residues in the CDR3. The germline gives CDR1 SNHLY, CDR2 FYNNEI. J lost 11 bases, V lost 9 bases, and 10 bases had no gene match. This chain's CDR3 is CASKRTGGPAPLHF. The part of the CDR3 DNA that was read is TGTGCCAGTAAGAGGACAGGGGGTCCGGCACCC.

This clone was picked up many times. The sequence runs out 3 residues before the end of the CDR3; the remainder is reconstructed from the germline J gene. V gene TRBV9 combines with J gene TRBJ2-5; D is uncertain. This CDR3 is built from 15 residues. Looked up from germline, CDR1 is SGDLS and CDR2 is YYNGEE. V was pared by 0 bases and J by 4 bases, with 13 bases between. The sequenced part of the CDR3 DNA is TGTGCCAGCAGCGTAGCCATTAGTGGCGGAGAGACC. This codes for CASSVAISGGET. The entire CDR3 sequence reads CASSVAISGGETQYF. The whole variable domain, filled in from reference TRBV9 and TRBJ2-5, reads DSGVTQTPKHLITATGQRVTLRCSPRSGDLSVYWYQQSLDQGLQFLIQYYNGEERAKGNILERFSAQQFPDLHSELNLSSLELGDSALYFCASSVAISGGETQYFGPGTRLLVL.

Ten or more counts support this clone. The read terminates 3 residues ahead of where the CDR3 ends, so the germline J gene completes it. V and J are TRBV28 and TRBJ2-2; 8 bases are a match to TRBD2. Unmatched junction bases numbered 11, after V lost 3 bases and J lost 2 bases. Germline V CDR1 and CDR2: MDHEN, SYDVKM. The CDR3 runs 18 residues. CDR3 bases read: TGTGCCAGCAGTTTTGGAGCGGGAGCGATCATAAACACCGGGGAG. Translating it yields CASSFGAGAIINTGE. The complete CDR3 sequence is CASSFGAGAIINTGELFF.

This clone was detected ten times or more. The read halts 3 residues ahead of the CDR3 end, with the missing end drawn from the germline J gene. This chain connects TRBV5-1 to TRBJ2-5; TRBD2 matches at 7 bases. Germline loops: CDR1 SGHRS, CDR2 YFSETQ. Trimming took 3 bases from V and 1 from J; bases not matched to a gene: 3. The CDR3 is 14 residues long. The CDR3 loop is CASSYSSGQETQYF. The sequenced part of the CDR3 DNA is TGCGCCAGCAGCTACTCTAGCGGCCAAGAGACC.

In its sample, this clone was seen many times. The read comes to an end 3 residues before the CDR3 does, leaving the germline J gene to fill in the end. This chain connects TRBV2 to TRBJ1-2; D ambiguous. CDR1 is SNHLY, CDR2 FYNNEI, per germline. The CDR3 loop spans 15 amino acids. Trimming removed 2 bases at V and 2 bases at J, with 12 bases between. This CDR3 is CASSERQGPNYGYTF. The CDR3 bases that were read are TGTGCCAGCAGTGAAAGGCAAGGGCCCAACTATGGC.

With regard to this clone: From the germline J gene comes the end of the CDR3, since the read stops 3 residues before it. The V and J genes are TRBV11-2 and TRBJ2-1; D might be TRBD1 (5 bases). Deletions cut 2 bases from V and 6 bases from J, with 14 bases between. The CDR3 runs to 15 residues. Germline loops: CDR1 SGHAT, CDR2 FQNNGV. The covered CDR3 bases are TGTGCCAGCAGCTTATCCTATGGCCAGGGCAATGAG. Protein product: CASSLSYGQGNE. The full CDR3 reads CASSLSYGQGNEQFF.

The table lists this clone with many counts. The read ends 3 residues early relative to the CDR3; the germline J gene fills the gap. The rearrangement uses TRBV18 and TRBJ1-2, with D hard to call. Germline V gene data show CDR1 as KGHSH and CDR2 as LQKENI. The CDR3 spans 13 residues. V was trimmed by 2 bases and J by 2 bases, leaving 6 bases between them. CDR3 residues: CASSPGQNYGYTF. CDR3 DNA (partial): TGTGCCAGCTCACCAGGGCAGAACTATGGC. Full variable domain (outside the CDR3, taken from reference TRBV18 and TRBJ1-2): NAGVMQNPRHLVRRRGQEARLRCSPMKGHSHVYWYRQLPEEGLKFMVYLQKENIIDESGMPKERFSAEFPKEGPSILRIQQVVRGDSAAYFCASSPGQNYGYTFGSGTRLTVV.

This clone has ten or more counts. Incomplete CDR3 DNA: TGTGCCAGCAGCTTGAGACAGGGGCCAAGAGATACG. This sequence encodes CASSLRQGPRDT. The whole CDR3 reads CASSLRQGPRDTQYF. V is TRBV11-2 and J is TRBJ2-3, with TRBD1 matching over 8 bases. The CDR3 end is not reached by the read, which stops 3 residues before it; the germline J gene fills it in. Germline V CDR1 and CDR2: SGHAT, FQNNGV. This CDR3 has 15 amino acids. Trimming removed 3 bases from V and 5 bases from J; junction bases left unmatched: 7. The full variable domain, completed using reference TRBV11-2 and TRBJ2-3, is EAGVAQSPRYKIIEKRQSVAFWCNPISGHATLYWYQQILGQGPKLLIQFQNNGVVDDSQLPKDRFSAERLKGVDSTLKIQPAKLEDSAVYLCASSLRQGPRDTQYFGPGTRLTVL.

This clone was observed at least ten times. The CDR3 end is not reached by the read, which stops 3 residues before it; the germline J gene fills it in. This chain uses TRBV5-4 with TRBJ2-3; D not resolved. CDR3 length equals 13 residues. V was clipped by 0 bases and J by 3 bases, with 5 bases between them. The germline V gene encodes CDR1 SGHNT and CDR2 YYREEE (reference sequence). This chain's CDR3 is CASSLAVTDTQYF. The part of the CDR3 DNA that was read is TGTGCCAGCAGCTTGGCCGTAACAGATACG. Variable domain in full (rest from reference TRBV5-4 and TRBJ2-3): ETGVTQSPTHLIKTRGQQVTLRCSSQSGHNTVSWYQQALGQGPQFIFQYYREEENGRGNFPPRFSGLQFPNYSSELNVNALELDDSALYLCASSLAVTDTQYFGPGTRLTVL.